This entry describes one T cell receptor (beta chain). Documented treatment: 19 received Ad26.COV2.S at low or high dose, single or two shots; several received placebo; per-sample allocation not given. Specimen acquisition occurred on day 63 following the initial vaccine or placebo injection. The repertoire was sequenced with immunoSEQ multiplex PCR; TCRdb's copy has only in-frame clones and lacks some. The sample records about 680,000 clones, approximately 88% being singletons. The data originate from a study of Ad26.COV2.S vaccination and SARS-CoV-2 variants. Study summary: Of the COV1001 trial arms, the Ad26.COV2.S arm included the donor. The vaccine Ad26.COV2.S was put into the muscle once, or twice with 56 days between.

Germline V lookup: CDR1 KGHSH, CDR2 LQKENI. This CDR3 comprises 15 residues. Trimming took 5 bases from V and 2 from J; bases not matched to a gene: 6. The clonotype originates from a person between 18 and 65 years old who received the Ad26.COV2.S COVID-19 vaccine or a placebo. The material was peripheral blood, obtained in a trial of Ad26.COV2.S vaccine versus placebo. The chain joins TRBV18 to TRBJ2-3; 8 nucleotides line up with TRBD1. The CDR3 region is CASSTRTGLTDTQYF. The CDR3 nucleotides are TGTGCCAGCTCAACTAGGACAGGGCTCACAGATACGCAGTATTTT.